This TCR beta chain was profiled in a study of blood T cell repertoires in COVID-19. Here immunoSEQ multiplex PCR was the method, and the copy in TCRdb shows in-frame clones only, minus some. The sample has roughly 200,000 clones, 75% to 85% seen once. The germline gives CDR1 MDHEN, CDR2 SYDVKM. V was pared by 5 bases and J by 1 base, with 9 bases between. CDR3 length: 13 residues. Sequences were obtained from peripheral blood. This chain links TRBV28 with TRBJ2-7, with TRBD2 as a possible D gene (5 bases). The clonotype comes from a woman aged 25 to 45 with COVID-19, enrolled during active disease. The CDR3 region has the DNA TGTGCCAGCAGTCGAGGGCCATCCTACGAGCAGTACTTC. Its translation: CASSRGPSYEQYF.